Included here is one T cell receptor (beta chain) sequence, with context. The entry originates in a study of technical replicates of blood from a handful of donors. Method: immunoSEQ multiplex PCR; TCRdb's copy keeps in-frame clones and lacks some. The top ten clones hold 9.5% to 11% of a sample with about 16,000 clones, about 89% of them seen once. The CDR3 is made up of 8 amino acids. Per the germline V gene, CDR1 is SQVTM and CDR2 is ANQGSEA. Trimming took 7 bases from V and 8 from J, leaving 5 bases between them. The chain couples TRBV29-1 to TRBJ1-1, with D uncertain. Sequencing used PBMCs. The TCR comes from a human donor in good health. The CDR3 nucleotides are TGCAGCGCCAGAGAAGCTTTCTTT. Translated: CSAREAFF.